The 14 T cell receptor beta chains below all came from one sample that was sequenced in a study of vaccination and CD4 T cells after COVID-19. The antigens these receptors bind are not known. Treatment meaning: approximately nine-day PBMC culture with coronavirus spike peptide pools or control peptides (ViraFEST assay). At the Johns Hopkins FTIC core, DNA taken from cultured CD4+ T cells was sequenced by way of the Oncomine TCR Beta short-read assay. TCRdb passed the PCR reads through MiXCR, listing each CDR3 protein once. This sample has 14,000 or so distinct CDR3 sequences; about 30% occur once, and the top ten carry about 20%. Material: cultured CD4+ T cells from blood. Source of these receptors: a human donor with COVID-19.

This clonotype was counted a few times. The genes are TRBV20-1 and TRBJ2-3; D is perhaps TRBD2 (5 bases). The V end was cut by 3 bases, the J end by 1 base, with 14 bases between. CDR3 length equals 15 residues. The germline V gene has CDR1 DFQATT and CDR2 SNEGSKA (reference sequence). CDR3 region: CSASPRLLGTDTQYF. As DNA, the CDR3 is TGCAGTGCTAGCCCCCGACTACTCGGCACAGATACGCAGTATTTT.

This clonotype is judged medium-sized. The chain combines TRBV7-2 with TRBJ1-5; a weak D match, TRBD1 (6 bases). CDR1 and CDR2 (germline): SGHTA, FQGNSA. CDR3 length: 17 amino acids. Trimming removed 2 bases at V and 2 bases at J, with 16 bases between. CDR3 sequence reads: CASSLRAAGDGNQPQHF. CDR3 bases: TGTGCCAGCAGCTTACGCGCGGCAGGGGATGGCAATCAGCCCCAGCATTTT.

In regard to this clonotype: An end of the junction does not agree with germline; a read error may underlie this. V gene TRBV7-7 combines with J gene TRBJ2-1; either TRBD1 or TRBD2 may fit D (7 bases each). Germline CDR1 reads SSHAT; CDR2 reads FNYEAQ (reference sequence). The CDR3 totals 18 residues. The CDR3 reads CASSLGRVGGGSFNEQFF. Written as DNA, the CDR3 is TGTGCTAGCAGCTTAGGAAGGGTGGGAGGGGGCTCTTTCAATGAGCAGTTCTTC.

A few counts support this clonotype. The rearrangement joins TRBV20-1 to TRBJ1-1; 8 positions agree with TRBD1. CDR1 and CDR2 from the germline V gene are DFQATT and SNEGSKA (reference sequence). V shed 5 bases and J 0 bases; nucleotides not matched to a gene: 2. The CDR3 has 13 amino acids. DNA for the CDR3: TGCAGTGCTCCGGACAGGGTGAACACTGAAGCTTTCTTT. Encoded protein: CSAPDRVNTEAFF.

This clonotype was counted a few times. The gene calls are TRBV6-4 and TRBJ1-1; a possible D gene is TRBD1 (5 bases). Germline-derived CDR1 and CDR2 are MRHNA and SNTAGT. This CDR3 region has 13 residues. Trimming removed 6 bases at V and 1 base at J, with 9 bases between. The CDR3 DNA reads TGTGCCAGCAGGTTGCAGGGGAACACTGAAGCTTTCTTT. It is translated as CASRLQGNTEAFF.

This chain connects TRBV7-2 to TRBJ2-2; D unclear. V was shortened by 1 base and J by 7 bases, with 16 bases between the two germline ends. Per the germline V gene, CDR1 is SGHTA and CDR2 is FQGNSA. The CDR3 is 16 amino acids. CDR3 bases: TGTGCCAGCAGCTTAGACGGTTTGCAGGTGAACGGGGAGCTGTTTTTT. Translated: CASSLDGLQVNGELFF.

The chain employs TRBV2 and TRBJ1-1; TRBD1 agrees at 7 bases. Germline trimming cut 6 bases from V and 1 base from J; bases unmatched to any gene: 2. The CDR3 has 13 residues. Germline V gives CDR1 SNHLY, CDR2 FYNNEI. The CDR3 sequence is CASSNRGNTEAFF. CDR3 nucleotides: TGTGCCAGCAGCAACAGGGGGAACACTGAAGCTTTCTTT.

This clonotype was picked up a small number of times. The rearrangement uses TRBV6-1 and TRBJ2-7; a possible D gene is TRBD2 (6 bases). Germline values: CDR1 MNHNS, CDR2 SASEGT. This CDR3 is 15 amino acids long. The V and J ends lost 7 bases and 1 base respectively, with 17 bases between them. The CDR3 sequence: CASITRRGGSYEQYF. The CDR3 nucleotides read TGTGCCAGCATCACACGGAGGGGCGGGTCCTACGAGCAGTACTTC.

About this clonotype itself: This likely comes from a read error, as the CDR3 has no conserved phenylalanine or tryptophan at its end. This chain uses TRBV10-1 with TRBJ2-3, with TRBD2 as a possible D gene (7 bases). The germline CDR1 and CDR2 sequences are WNHNN and SYGVQD (reference sequence). The CDR3 is made up of 15 amino acids. V dropped 0 bases and J dropped 11 bases, with 18 bases sitting between them. The CDR3 bases are TGCGCCAGCAGTGAGTCTGGGGGGGCCAAGTTAAAGCAGTATTCT. It encodes CASSESGGAKLKQYS.

The sample holds a few counts of this clonotype. The V and J genes are TRBV7-9 and TRBJ1-1, with unresolved D. This CDR3 region has 15 residues. V lost 5 bases to trimming and J lost 1 base, with 14 bases between them. The germline V gene encodes CDR1 SEHNR and CDR2 FQNEAQ (reference sequence). The chain's CDR3 is CASSPSAAKNTEAFF. In nucleotides, the CDR3 is TGTGCCAGCAGCCCCAGTGCCGCCAAGAACACTGAAGCTTTCTTT.

V and J are TRBV7-3 and TRBJ2-5, with TRBD1 matching over 7 bases. Germline loops: CDR1 SGHTA, CDR2 FQGTGA. This CDR3 is built from 13 residues. V gave up 5 bases and J gave up 4 bases; unmatched junction bases: 4. CDR3 in DNA: TGTGCCAGCAGCCCCGGGACAGTAGAGACCCAGTACTTC. It translates to CASSPGTVETQYF.

The V call is TRBV7-2, the J call TRBJ1-5; the D gene is possibly TRBD1 (6 bases). This CDR3 comprises 14 residues. Germline loops: CDR1 SGHTA, CDR2 FQGNSA. V was shortened by 5 bases and J by 4 bases, with 12 bases between the two germline ends. DNA of the CDR3: TGTGCCAGCAGCCTAAAAGACAGGAATCAGCCCCAGCATTTT. Translation gives CASSLKDRNQPQHF.

The chain recombines TRBV21-1 with TRBJ2-1; the table's TRBD1 call for D was not verified on the DNA. TRBV21-1 is given as a pseudogene. The CDR3 has 16 amino acids. CDR3 in amino acids: CASSSPRTSSYNEQFF. CDR3 DNA: TGTGCCAGCAGCTCCCCCCGAACTAGCTCCTACAATGAGCAGTTCTTC.

This rearrangement joins TRBV7-8 to TRBJ2-7; 10 bases map to TRBD1. The J segment lost 0 bases and the V segment lost 5 bases, leaving 7 bases of the junction unmatched. CDR1 and CDR2 from the germline V gene are SGHVS and FQNEAQ. This CDR3 spans 16 amino acids. Written as DNA, the CDR3 is TGTGCCAGCAGCGTCGCCGGGACAGGGGCCTCCTACGAGCAGTACTTC. This gives the protein CASSVAGTGASYEQYF. Supplemented by reference TRBV7-8 and TRBJ2-7, the full variable domain reads GAGVSQSPRYKVAKRGQDVALRCDPISGHVSLFWYQQALGQGPEFLTYFQNEAQLDKSGLPSDRFFAERPEGSVSTLKIQRTQQEDSAVYLCASSVAGTGASYEQYFGPGTRLTVT.